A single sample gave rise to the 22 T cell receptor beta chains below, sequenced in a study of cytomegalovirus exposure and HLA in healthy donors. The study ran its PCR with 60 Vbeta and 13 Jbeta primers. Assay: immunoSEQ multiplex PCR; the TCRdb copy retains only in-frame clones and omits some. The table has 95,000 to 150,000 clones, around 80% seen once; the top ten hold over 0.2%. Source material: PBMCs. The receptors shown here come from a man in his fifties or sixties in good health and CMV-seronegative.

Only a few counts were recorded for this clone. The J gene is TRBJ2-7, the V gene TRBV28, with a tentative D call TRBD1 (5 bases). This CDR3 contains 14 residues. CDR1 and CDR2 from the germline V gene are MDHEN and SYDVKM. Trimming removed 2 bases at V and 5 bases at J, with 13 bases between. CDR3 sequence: CASSLLLDNHEQYF. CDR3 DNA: TGTGCCAGCAGTTTACTTCTGGACAACCACGAGCAGTACTTC.

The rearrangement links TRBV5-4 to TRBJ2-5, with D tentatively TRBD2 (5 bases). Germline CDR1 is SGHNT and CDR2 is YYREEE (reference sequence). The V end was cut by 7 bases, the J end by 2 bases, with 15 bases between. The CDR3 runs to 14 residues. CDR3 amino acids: CASGGFTHQETQYF. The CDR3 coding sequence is TGTGCCAGCGGAGGCTTTACCCATCAAGAGACCCAGTACTTC.

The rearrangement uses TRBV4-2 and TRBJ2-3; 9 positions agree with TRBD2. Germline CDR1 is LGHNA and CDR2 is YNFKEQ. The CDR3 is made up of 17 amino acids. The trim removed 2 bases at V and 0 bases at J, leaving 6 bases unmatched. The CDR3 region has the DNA TGTGCCAGCAGCCAACGGGCTAGCGGGGCTAGCACAGATACGCAGTATTTT. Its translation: CASSQRASGASTDTQYF.

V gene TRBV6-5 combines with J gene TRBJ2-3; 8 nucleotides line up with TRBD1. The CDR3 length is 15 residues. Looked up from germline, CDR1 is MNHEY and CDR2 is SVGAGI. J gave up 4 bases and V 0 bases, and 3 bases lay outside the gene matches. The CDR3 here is CASSYSSRGPDTQYF. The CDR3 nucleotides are TGTGCCAGCAGTTACTCGAGCAGGGGGCCAGATACGCAGTATTTT.

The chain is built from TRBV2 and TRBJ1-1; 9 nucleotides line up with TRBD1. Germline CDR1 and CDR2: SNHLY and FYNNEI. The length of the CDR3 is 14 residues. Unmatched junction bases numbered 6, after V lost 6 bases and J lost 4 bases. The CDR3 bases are TGTGCCAGCAGGGGACAGGGAGGAAGCACTGAAGCTTTCTTT. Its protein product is CASRGQGGSTEAFF. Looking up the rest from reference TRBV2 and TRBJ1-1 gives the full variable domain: EPEVTQTPSHQVTQMGQEVILRCVPISNHLYFYWYRQILGQKVEFLVSFYNNEISEKSEIFDDQFSVERPDGSNFTLKIRSTKLEDSAMYFCASRGQGGSTEAFFGQGTRLTVV.

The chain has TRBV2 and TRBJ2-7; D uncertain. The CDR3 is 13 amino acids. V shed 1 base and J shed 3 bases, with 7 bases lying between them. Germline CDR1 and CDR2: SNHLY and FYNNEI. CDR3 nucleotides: TGTGCCAGCAGTGAAGACTTTGTCTACGAGCAGTACTTC. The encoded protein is CASSEDFVYEQYF.

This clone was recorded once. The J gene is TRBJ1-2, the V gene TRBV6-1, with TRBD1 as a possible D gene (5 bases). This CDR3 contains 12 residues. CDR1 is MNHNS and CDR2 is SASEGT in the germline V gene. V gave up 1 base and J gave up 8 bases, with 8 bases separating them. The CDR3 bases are TGTGCCAGCAGTGAAGTGGGGGGAGGCTACACCTTC. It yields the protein CASSEVGGGYTF.

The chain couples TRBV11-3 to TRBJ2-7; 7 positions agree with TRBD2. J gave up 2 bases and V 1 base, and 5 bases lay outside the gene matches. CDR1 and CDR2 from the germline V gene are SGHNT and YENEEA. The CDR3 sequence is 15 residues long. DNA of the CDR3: TGTGCCAGCAGCTTAGGCGGGGGAGCCCCCTACGAGCAGTACTTC. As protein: CASSLGGGAPYEQYF. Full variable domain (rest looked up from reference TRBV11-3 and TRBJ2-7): EAGVVQSPRYKIIEKKQPVAFWCNPISGHNTLYWYLQNLGQGPELLIRYENEEAVDDSQLPKDRFSAERLKGVDSTLKIQPAELGDSAVYLCASSLGGGAPYEQYFGPGTRLTVT.

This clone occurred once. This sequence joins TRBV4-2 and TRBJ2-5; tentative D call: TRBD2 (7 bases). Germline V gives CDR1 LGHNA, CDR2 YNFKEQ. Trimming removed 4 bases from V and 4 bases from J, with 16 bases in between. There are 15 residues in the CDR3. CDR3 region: CASSPVGGGRETQYF. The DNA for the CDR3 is TGTGCCAGCAGCCCGGTGGGGGGCGGGAGAGAGACCCAGTACTTC.

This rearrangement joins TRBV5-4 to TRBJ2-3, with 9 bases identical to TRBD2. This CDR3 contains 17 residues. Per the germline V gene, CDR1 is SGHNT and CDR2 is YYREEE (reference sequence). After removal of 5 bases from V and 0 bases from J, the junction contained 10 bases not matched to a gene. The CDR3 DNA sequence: TGTGCCAGCAGTCCGACTAGCGGTTCTACTAGCACAGATACGCAGTATTTT. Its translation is CASSPTSGSTSTDTQYF.

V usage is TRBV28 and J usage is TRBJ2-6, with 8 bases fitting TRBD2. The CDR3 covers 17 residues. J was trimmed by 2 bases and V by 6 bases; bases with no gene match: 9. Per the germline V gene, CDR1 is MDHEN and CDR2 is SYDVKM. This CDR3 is CASSPPRGATGANVLTF. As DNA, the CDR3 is TGTGCCAGCAGCCCGCCGCGGGGGGCAACTGGGGCCAACGTCCTGACTTTC. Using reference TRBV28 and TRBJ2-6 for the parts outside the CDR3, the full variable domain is DVKVTQSSRYLVKRTGEKVFLECVQDMDHENMFWYRQDPGLGLRLIYFSYDVKMKEKGDIPEGYSVSREKKERFSLILESASTNQTSMYLCASSPPRGATGANVLTFGAGSRLTVL.

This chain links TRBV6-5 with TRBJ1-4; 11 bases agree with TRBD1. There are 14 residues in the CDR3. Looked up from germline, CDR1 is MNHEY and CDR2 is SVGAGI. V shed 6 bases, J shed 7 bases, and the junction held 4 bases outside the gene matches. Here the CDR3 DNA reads TGTGCCAGCAGGGGGGGGACAGGGGGTGAAAAACTGTTTTTT. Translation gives CASRGGTGGEKLFF.

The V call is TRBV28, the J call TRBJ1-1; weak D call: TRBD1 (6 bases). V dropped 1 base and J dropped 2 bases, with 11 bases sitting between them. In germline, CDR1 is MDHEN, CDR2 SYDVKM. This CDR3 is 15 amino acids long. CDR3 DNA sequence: TGTGCCAGCAGTTTATTTACAGGGCCCAACACTGAAGCTTTCTTT. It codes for CASSLFTGPNTEAFF. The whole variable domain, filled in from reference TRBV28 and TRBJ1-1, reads DVKVTQSSRYLVKRTGEKVFLECVQDMDHENMFWYRQDPGLGLRLIYFSYDVKMKEKGDIPEGYSVSREKKERFSLILESASTNQTSMYLCASSLFTGPNTEAFFGQGTRLTVV.

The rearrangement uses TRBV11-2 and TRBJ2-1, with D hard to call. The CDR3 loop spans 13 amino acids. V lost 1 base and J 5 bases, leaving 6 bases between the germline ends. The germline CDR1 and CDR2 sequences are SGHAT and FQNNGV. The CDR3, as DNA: TGTGCCAGCAGCTTAGGGCCAGACAATGAGCAGTTCTTC. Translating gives CASSLGPDNEQFF.

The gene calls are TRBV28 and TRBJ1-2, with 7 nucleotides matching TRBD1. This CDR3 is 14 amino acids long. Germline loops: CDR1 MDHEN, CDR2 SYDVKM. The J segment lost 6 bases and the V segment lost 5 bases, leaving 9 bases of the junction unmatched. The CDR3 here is CASSTPTGDHGYTF. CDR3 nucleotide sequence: TGTGCCAGCAGTACACCCACAGGGGATCATGGCTACACCTTC.

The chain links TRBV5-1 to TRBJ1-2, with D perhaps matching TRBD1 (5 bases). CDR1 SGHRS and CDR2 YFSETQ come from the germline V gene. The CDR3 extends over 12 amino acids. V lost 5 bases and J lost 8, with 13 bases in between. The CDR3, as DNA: TGCGCCAGCAGTTCCGAAGGGGCGGGCTACACCTTC. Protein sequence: CASSSEGAGYTF.

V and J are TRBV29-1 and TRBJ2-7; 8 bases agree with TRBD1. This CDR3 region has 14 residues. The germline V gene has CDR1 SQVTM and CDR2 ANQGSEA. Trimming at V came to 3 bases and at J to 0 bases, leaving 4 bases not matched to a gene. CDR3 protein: CSVEDRVSSYEQYF. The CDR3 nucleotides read TGCAGCGTTGAGGACAGGGTTAGCTCCTACGAGCAGTACTTC.

The CDR3 loop is CASSVSGGRAYNEQFF. CDR3 nucleotide sequence: TGTGCCAGCAGCGTTTCCGGCGGGAGGGCCTACAATGAGCAGTTCTTC. The chain employs TRBV9 and TRBJ2-1, with 9 bases that match TRBD2. Germline-derived CDR1 and CDR2 are SGDLS and YYNGEE. CDR3 length equals 16 residues. V lost 2 bases and J lost 2; bases outside the gene matches: 5.

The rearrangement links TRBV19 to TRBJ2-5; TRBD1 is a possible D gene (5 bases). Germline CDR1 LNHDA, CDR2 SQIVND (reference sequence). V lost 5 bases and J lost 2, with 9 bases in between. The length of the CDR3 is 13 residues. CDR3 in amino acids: CASSLDSQETQYF. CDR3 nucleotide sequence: TGTGCCAGTAGTCTCGACAGTCAAGAGACCCAGTACTTC.

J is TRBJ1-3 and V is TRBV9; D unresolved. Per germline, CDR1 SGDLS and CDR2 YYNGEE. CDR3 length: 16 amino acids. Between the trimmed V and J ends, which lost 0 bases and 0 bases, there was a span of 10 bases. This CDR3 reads CASSVDPRPSGNTIYF. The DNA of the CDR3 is TGTGCCAGCAGCGTAGACCCTAGACCCTCTGGAAACACCATATATTTT.

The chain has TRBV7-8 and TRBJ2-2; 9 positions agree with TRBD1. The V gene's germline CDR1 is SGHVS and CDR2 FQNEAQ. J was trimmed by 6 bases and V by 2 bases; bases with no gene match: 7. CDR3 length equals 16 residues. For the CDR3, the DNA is TGTGCCAGCAGCTTACGGACCGGGACAGGGCCCGGGGAGCTGTTTTTT. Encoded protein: CASSLRTGTGPGELFF.

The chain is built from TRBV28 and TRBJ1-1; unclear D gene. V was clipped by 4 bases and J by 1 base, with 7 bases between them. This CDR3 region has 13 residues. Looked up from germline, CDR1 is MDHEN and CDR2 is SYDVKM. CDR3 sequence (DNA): TGTGCCAGCAGTTCGACACCGAACACTGAAGCTTTCTTT. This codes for CASSSTPNTEAFF.